The next 32 T cell receptor beta chains were all read from a single sample in a study of beta chain features in type 1 diabetes. Every bit of the isolated RNA underwent reverse transcription, so sequencing read expressed TCRB transcripts. Generated by immunoSEQ multiplex PCR, the TCRdb table keeps only in-frame clones and is missing some. This repertoire shows about 220,000 clones, roughly 11% found once; its top ten account for over 1%. Sequences were obtained from central memory CD4+ T cells from blood. The receptors come from a man aged 18-30 years in good health.

This clone was counted between two and nine times. CDR3 protein: CAIRAKDQPQHF. CDR3 bases: TGTGCCATCAGGGCAAAAGATCAGCCCCAGCATTTT. The chain uses TRBV10-3 and TRBJ1-5; no reliable D call. V was clipped by 6 bases and J by 5 bases, with 8 bases between them. The CDR3 is 12 residues long. The germline V gene has CDR1 ENHRY and CDR2 SYGVKD.

Concerning this clone: This same CDR3 is encoded by further DNA sequences in the sample. The chain links TRBV20-1 to TRBJ2-5, with D hard to call. V was clipped by 3 bases and J by 2 bases, with 4 bases between them. This CDR3 contains 11 residues. Germline lookup yields CDR1 DFQATT and CDR2 SNEGSKA (reference sequence). The CDR3 here is CSASGQETQYF. The CDR3 nucleotides read TGCAGTGCTAGCGGGCAAGAGACCCAGTACTTC.

The chain uses TRBV7-2 and TRBJ2-3; the D gene is possibly TRBD2 (6 bases). In germline, CDR1 is SGHTA, CDR2 FQGNSA. CDR3 size: 16 residues. V lost 0 bases, J lost 0 bases, and 10 bases lay in between. CDR3: CASSLATGSSTDTQYF. The CDR3 bases are TGTGCCAGCAGCTTAGCGACCGGGAGTAGCACAGATACGCAGTATTTT. Using reference TRBV7-2 and TRBJ2-3 for the parts outside the CDR3, the full variable domain is GAGVSQSPSNKVTEKGKDVELRCDPISGHTALYWYRQSLGQGLEFLIYFQGNSAPDKSGLPSDRFSAERTGGSVSTLTIQRTQQEDSAVYLCASSLATGSSTDTQYFGPGTRLTVL.

This clone has just a few counts. This chain joins TRBV25-1 and TRBJ1-2; D may be TRBD1 (6 bases). This CDR3 contains 16 residues. Looked up from germline, CDR1 is MGHDK and CDR2 is SYGVNS. V was shortened by 5 bases and J by 0 bases, with 16 bases between the two germline ends. CDR3 sequence: CASSPSPGVANYGYTF. In DNA form, the CDR3 reads TGTGCCAGCAGTCCATCACCAGGGGTAGCTAACTATGGCTACACCTTC.

This clone was detected only a few times. The CDR3 sequence: CASSLGLAGLTSTWFF. For the CDR3, the DNA is TGCGCCAGCAGCTTGGGGCTAGCGGGGCTCACTAGTACTTGGTTCTTC. The V and J genes are TRBV5-1 and TRBJ2-1; 9 nucleotides align to TRBD2. With 0 bases clipped from V and 15 bases from J, the junction kept 16 bases outside the gene matches. The length of the CDR3 is 16 residues. Germline CDR1 is SGHRS and CDR2 is YFSETQ.

The chain has TRBV7-3 and TRBJ2-4; D is ambiguous. V lost 3 bases and J 0 bases, leaving 6 bases between the germline ends. Germline CDR1 SGHTA, CDR2 FQGTGA. There are 14 residues in the CDR3. CDR3: CASSFLLAKNIQYF. The CDR3 nucleotides read TGTGCCAGCAGCTTTCTACTAGCCAAAAACATTCAGTACTTC.

CDR3 amino acids: CASSEAETGSEQFF. For the CDR3, the DNA is TGTGCCAGCAGTGAAGCGGAAACAGGGTCTGAGCAGTTCTTC. V and J are TRBV6-1 and TRBJ2-1, with TRBD1 as a possible D gene (6 bases). This CDR3 contains 14 residues. V was pared by 0 bases and J by 9 bases, with 12 bases between. From germline, CDR1 is MNHNS and CDR2 SASEGT.

With respect to this clone: Its ends do not fully match the called genes, so a read error is possible. The rearrangement uses TRBV10-3 and TRBJ2-7; D gene ambiguous. Germline-derived CDR1 and CDR2 are ENHRY and SYGVKD. CDR3 size: 12 residues. The CDR3 nucleotides are TGCGCCAGCAGTTCGGACCTCTACGAGCAGTACTTC. This encodes CASSSDLYEQYF.

This clone was counted only a few times. The V gene is TRBV27, the J gene TRBJ1-2; possibly TRBD1 for D (6 bases). With 6 bases removed from V and 7 bases from J, the gap between germline ends came to 18 bases. Germline CDR1 and CDR2: MNHEY and SMNVEV (reference sequence). The CDR3 length is 14 residues. The CDR3, as DNA: TGTGCCAGCAGCTCAAGCACAGGGAGGTTTGGCTACACCTTC. Protein sequence: CASSSSTGRFGYTF.

This chain connects TRBV7-8 to TRBJ2-2, with D possibly TRBD2 on 6 matching bases. Germline loops: CDR1 SGHVS, CDR2 FQNEAQ. V was pared by 7 bases and J by 4 bases, with 28 bases between. The CDR3 is 19 residues long. CDR3 DNA: TGTGCCAGCACCCCAAGGGGTAGGCTAGCGAGCAAGCCCACCGGGGAGCTGTTTTTT. As protein: CASTPRGRLASKPTGELFF.

There are a few counts of this clone. The rearrangement joins TRBV30 to TRBJ2-4; D unclear. The CDR3 is 14 amino acids. Trimming stripped 0 bases from V and 6 bases from J, with 12 bases between. Germline V gene sequence: CDR1 GTSNPN, CDR2 SVGIG (reference sequence). The CDR3 DNA follows: TGTGCCTGGAGTGTAAAATCGTGCGGAAACATTCAGTACTTC. Translated: CAWSVKSCGNIQYF. The full variable domain, completed using reference TRBV30 and TRBJ2-4, is SQTIHQWPATLVQPVGSPLSLECTVEGTSNPNLYWYRQAAGRGLQLLFYSVGIGQISSEVPQNLSASRPQDRQFILSSKKLLLSDSGFYLCAWSVKSCGNIQYFGAGTRLSVL.

This chain links TRBV29-1 with TRBJ1-5; 9 bases are a match to TRBD1. The V gene's germline CDR1 is SQVTM and CDR2 ANQGSEA. This CDR3 has 16 amino acids. V gave up 4 bases and J gave up 4 bases; unmatched junction bases: 11. CDR3 DNA: TGCAGCGTTGCCGATACAGGGGGCGCGGTAAATCAGCCCCAGCATTTT. Its protein is CSVADTGGAVNQPQHF.

In this sample, this clone turned up a few times. V and J are TRBV5-8 and TRBJ2-5; D is perhaps TRBD1 or TRBD2 (5 bases each). Germline loops: CDR1 SGHTS, CDR2 YDEGEE. CDR3 size: 13 residues. The V gene lost 0 bases and the J gene lost 7 bases, with 10 bases spanning the gap. CDR3 nucleotides: TGTGCCAGCAGCTTGGGGGGACGAGGGACCCAGTACTTC. Translated: CASSLGGRGTQYF. Combining the CDR3 with reference TRBV5-8 and TRBJ2-5 gives the whole variable domain EAGVTQSPTHLIKTRGQQATLRCSPISGHTSVYWYQQALGLGLQFLLWYDEGEERNRGNFPPRFSGRQFPNYSSELNVNALELEDSALYLCASSLGGRGTQYFGPGTRLLVL.

The chain couples TRBV4-2 to TRBJ2-1; D gene unclear. Trimming stripped 4 bases from V and 9 bases from J, with 10 bases between. Germline values: CDR1 LGHNA, CDR2 YNFKEQ. The CDR3 is 12 residues long. CDR3 loop: CASSPGRAEQFF. In DNA, the CDR3 is TGTGCCAGCAGCCCCGGTAGGGCTGAGCAGTTCTTC.

This clone was picked up a small number of times. J is TRBJ2-7 and V is TRBV7-2; D remains unclear. With 2 bases removed from V and 3 bases from J, the gap between germline ends came to 11 bases. In germline, CDR1 is SGHTA, CDR2 FQGNSA. The CDR3 length is 14 residues. CDR3 in DNA: TGTGCCAGCAGCTTATCTGCAGGAGTCTACGAGCAGTACTTC. Amino acid sequence: CASSLSAGVYEQYF.

The rearrangement uses TRBV9 and TRBJ1-1, with a possible D match to TRBD1 (6 bases). There are 14 residues in the CDR3. The germline CDR1 and CDR2 sequences are SGDLS and YYNGEE. Trimming left V 5 bases short and J 1 base short, with 12 bases between. CDR3 amino acids: CASSPGTTNTEAFF. DNA for the CDR3: TGTGCCAGCAGTCCCGGGACAACGAACACTGAAGCTTTCTTT.

CDR3 loop: CAWSVSGHNQPQHF. The CDR3 DNA follows: TGTGCCTGGAGTGTATCCGGCCACAATCAGCCCCAGCATTTT. V gene TRBV30 combines with J gene TRBJ1-5; D is unclear. The CDR3 contains 14 residues. Deletions cut 0 bases from V and 3 bases from J, with 9 bases between. Looked up from germline, CDR1 is GTSNPN and CDR2 is SVGIG (reference sequence).

This clone was detected only a few times. The rearrangement uses TRBV19 and TRBJ1-4; D unresolved. With 6 bases removed from V and 10 bases from J, the gap between germline ends came to 15 bases. The CDR3 is 13 residues long. Germline assignment: CDR1 LNHDA and CDR2 SQIVND (reference sequence). The CDR3 DNA reads as TGTGCCAGTAGCCCAACCGGGGTGGGAAAACTGTTTTTT. Protein sequence: CASSPTGVGKLFF.

This chain uses TRBV4-3 with TRBJ2-1; TRBD1 or TRBD2 may be the D gene (5 bases each). Trimming removed 4 bases from V and 2 bases from J, with 15 bases in between. This CDR3 comprises 16 residues. The germline gives CDR1 LGHNA, CDR2 YSLEER. CDR3 bases: TGCGCCAGCAGCCTGTTTCCCGGGGCCGCCTACAATGAGCAGTTCTTC. Amino acid sequence: CASSLFPGAAYNEQFF.

As regards this clone: A read error may account for a junction end that differs from germline. The rearrangement uses TRBV30 and TRBJ2-7, with 12 bases that match TRBD2. CDR3 size: 11 residues. Per germline, CDR1 GTSNPN and CDR2 SVGIG (reference sequence). The CDR3 DNA sequence: TGTGCCTGGAGTCCTACTAGCGGGAGGCACTTC. Protein sequence: CAWSPTSGRHF.

This clone was observed a few times. The chain joins TRBV29-1 to TRBJ2-1; 7 nucleotides line up with TRBD1. Germline loops: CDR1 SQVTM, CDR2 ANQGSEA. The CDR3 covers 13 residues. Trimming cost V 8 bases and J 9 bases; bases outside gene matches: 13. Here the CDR3 reads CSSRTGFIGEQFF. The CDR3 DNA reads as TGCAGCTCAAGGACAGGTTTCATAGGTGAGCAGTTCTTC.

This clone has just a few counts. The V and J genes are TRBV7-2 and TRBJ2-2, with 7 bases lining up with TRBD1. The germline CDR1 and CDR2 sequences are SGHTA and FQGNSA. Unmatched junction bases numbered 5, after V lost 4 bases and J lost 3 bases. There are 15 residues in the CDR3. Here the CDR3 reads CASSSPGQYTGELFF. In nucleotides, the CDR3 is TGTGCCAGCAGCTCCCCGGGACAGTACACCGGGGAGCTGTTTTTT.

This clone was seen only a few times. The chain joins TRBV7-9 to TRBJ2-1, with 8 nucleotides matching TRBD2. Germline V gene sequence: CDR1 SEHNR, CDR2 FQNEAQ (reference sequence). This CDR3 is 14 amino acids long. The ends lost 4 bases at V and 7 bases at J; junction bases unmatched: 6. CDR3 bases: TGTGCCAGCAGCTCGACGGGACTAGGGAATGAGCAGTTCTTC. Protein: CASSSTGLGNEQFF.

This clone showed up just a few times. The rearrangement joins TRBV7-6 to TRBJ2-3; a weak D match, TRBD1 (5 bases). Trimming shortened V by 6 bases and J by 1 base, and 11 bases separated the two germline ends. Germline V gene sequence: CDR1 SGHVS, CDR2 FNYEAQ. The CDR3 consists of 14 residues. CDR3 region: CASRLGLGTDTQYF. The CDR3 DNA reads TGTGCCAGCAGGCTGGGGCTCGGCACAGATACGCAGTATTTT. Drawing the rest from reference TRBV7-6 and TRBJ2-3, the complete variable domain is GAGVSQSPRYKVTKRGQDVALRCDPISGHVSLYWYRQALGQGPEFLTYFNYEAQQDKSGLPNDRFSAERPEGSISTLTIQRTEQRDSAMYRCASRLGLGTDTQYFGPGTRLTVL.

This clone occurred a few times. The rearrangement uses TRBV29-1 and TRBJ1-4; TRBD1 agrees at 9 bases. Germline CDR1 and CDR2: SQVTM and ANQGSEA. CDR3 size: 13 residues. V lost 4 bases, J lost 6 bases, and 3 bases stayed unmatched. CDR3 amino acids: CSVVQGAHEKLFF. DNA for the CDR3: TGCAGCGTTGTACAGGGGGCTCATGAAAAACTGTTTTTT.

This clone appeared a single time. The chain combines TRBV7-3 with TRBJ2-7; perhaps TRBD2 as D (6 bases). V was clipped by 5 bases and J by 0 bases, with 17 bases between them. Germline assignment: CDR1 SGHTA and CDR2 FQGTGA. The CDR3 is made up of 16 amino acids. CDR3 DNA: TGTGCCAGCAGCCCCTCTGGGACTGCCTTCTCCTACGAGCAGTACTTC. Its protein is CASSPSGTAFSYEQYF.

Concerning this clone itself: Possible read error: a much larger clone is one base away. The chain combines TRBV11-2 with TRBJ2-2; D gene ambiguous. Germline CDR1 and CDR2: SGHAT and FQNNGV. This CDR3 contains 13 residues. Trimming took 0 bases from V and 4 from J, leaving 3 bases between them. CDR3 region: CASSLDLTGELFF. Written as DNA, the CDR3 is TGTGCCAGCAGCTTAGATCTCACCGGGGAGCTGTTTTTT. Supplemented by reference TRBV11-2 and TRBJ2-2, the full variable domain reads EAGVAQSPRYKIIEKRQSVAFWCNPISGHATLYWYQQILGQGPKLLIQFQNNGVVDDSQLPKDRFSAERLKGVDSTLKIQPAKLEDSAVYLCASSLDLTGELFFGEGSRLTVL.

This clone was counted between two and nine times. The rearrangement joins TRBV2 to TRBJ1-2, with TRBD1 as a possible D gene (5 bases). V lost 6 bases and J lost 5, with 16 bases in between. The CDR3 length is 14 residues. Per germline, CDR1 SNHLY and CDR2 FYNNEI. The DNA for the CDR3 is TGTGCCAGCAGCGGCCGGACGGACAAATATGGCTACACCTTC. Amino acids: CASSGRTDKYGYTF.

CDR3 protein: CASNERDVSGANVLTF. CDR3 nucleotides: TGTGCCAGCAATGAACGGGATGTATCTGGGGCCAACGTCCTGACTTTC. This chain connects TRBV7-2 to TRBJ2-6, with a tentative D call TRBD2 (5 bases). Germline CDR1 is SGHTA and CDR2 is FQGNSA. The length of the CDR3 is 16 residues. Trimming left V 7 bases short and J 1 base short, with 14 bases between.

This clone has at least ten counts. The chain employs TRBV30 and TRBJ2-1, with D possibly being TRBD2 (6 bases). Germline CDR1 reads GTSNPN; CDR2 reads SVGIG (reference sequence). The V end lost 2 bases, the J end lost 5 bases, and 16 bases lay between the germline ends. The CDR3 totals 15 residues. The CDR3 reads CAWSPWDFDHNEQFF. The CDR3 DNA is TGTGCCTGGAGTCCGTGGGACTTCGACCACAATGAGCAGTTCTTC.

This clone has a count of ten or more. The chain joins TRBV18 to TRBJ2-1, with 8 bases that match TRBD2. This CDR3 has 15 amino acids. V was pared by 0 bases and J by 5 bases, with 3 bases of the junction left unmatched. From germline, CDR1 is KGHSH and CDR2 LQKENI. The CDR3 loop reads CASSPPSGGNNEQFF. The CDR3 region has the DNA TGTGCCAGCTCACCACCGAGCGGGGGAAACAATGAGCAGTTCTTC.

The chain recombines TRBV6-5 with TRBJ2-3; D gene uncertain. CDR3 length: 13 amino acids. V was cut by 8 bases and J by 1 base, with 10 bases left in between. Germline V gene data show CDR1 as MNHEY and CDR2 as SVGAGI. The CDR3 sequence: CASRRWGTDTQYF. The CDR3, as DNA: TGTGCCAGCCGCCGGTGGGGCACAGATACGCAGTATTTT.